The 25 T cell receptor beta chains below come from one sample, sequenced in a study of cytomegalovirus exposure and HLA in healthy donors. TCRdb's table, derived via immunoSEQ multiplex PCR, lists solely in-frame clones and lacks some. The top ten clones hold around 3.4% of a sample with 150,000 or so clones, roughly nine tenths of them seen once. Specimen: PBMCs. The receptor source for this set is a woman aged 18-35 years in good health and CMV-seropositive.

The rearrangement uses TRBV5-1 and TRBJ2-1, with TRBD2 matching over 13 bases. Germline trimming cut 3 bases from V and 6 bases from J; bases unmatched to any gene: 6. CDR3 length equals 16 residues. CDR1 and CDR2 from the germline V gene are SGHRS and YFSETQ. The CDR3 coding sequence is TGCGCCAGCAGCTGGAGGACTAGCGGGAGAATCAATGAGCAGTTCTTC. Its protein is CASSWRTSGRINEQFF.

This sequence joins TRBV11-2 and TRBJ2-1; tentatively, D is TRBD2 (5 bases). CDR1 and CDR2 (germline): SGHAT, FQNNGV. CDR3 length equals 15 residues. The germline V and J ends were trimmed by 5 bases and 2 bases, with 13 bases remaining between them. This CDR3 is CASSNPSLPYNEQFF. CDR3 coding DNA: TGTGCCAGCAGCAACCCTAGCTTACCCTACAATGAGCAGTTCTTC.

In this sample, this clone turned up once. V and J are TRBV5-1 and TRBJ2-5; TRBD1 agrees at 9 bases. V lost 4 bases to trimming and J lost 5 bases; unmatched junction nucleotides: 9. Germline-derived CDR1 and CDR2 are SGHRS and YFSETQ. CDR3 length: 15 residues. CDR3 in DNA: TGCGCCAGCAGCCCAGACAGGGGGGGGGCGGAGACCCAGTACTTC. Its protein product is CASSPDRGGAETQYF.

The V gene is TRBV19, the J gene TRBJ1-4; 10 nucleotides agree with TRBD1. The V gene end was trimmed by 3 bases and the J gene end by 8 bases; junction bases not matched to a gene: 15. The CDR3 covers 18 residues. In germline, CDR1 is LNHDA, CDR2 SQIVND (reference sequence). The DNA for the CDR3 is TGTGCCAGTAGTATCATCTATCAAACCGGGACAGGGGAGGAAAAACTGTTTTTT. It translates to CASSIIYQTGTGEEKLFF.

V and J are TRBV10-3 and TRBJ2-7; 14 nucleotides align to TRBD2. This CDR3 region has 16 residues. The V gene end was trimmed by 4 bases and the J gene end by 6 bases; junction bases not matched to a gene: 8. Germline V lookup: CDR1 ENHRY, CDR2 SYGVKD. The CDR3: CAISGRLAGGRGEQYF. CDR3 coding DNA: TGTGCCATCAGTGGGAGACTAGCGGGAGGGAGGGGCGAGCAGTACTTC.

The chain carries TRBV11-3 and TRBJ2-7; 10 bases fit TRBD2. Germline CDR1 and CDR2: SGHNT and YENEEA. V was clipped by 6 bases and J by 3 bases; unmatched bases: 11. The CDR3 has 16 amino acids. CDR3 DNA: TGTGCCAGCAGTCCATCGAGCGGGAGGGACTACTACGAGCAGTACTTC. It encodes CASSPSSGRDYYEQYF.

The rearrangement links TRBV28 to TRBJ2-3; maybe TRBD2 (5 bases). The CDR3 extends over 14 amino acids. CDR1 and CDR2 (germline): MDHEN, SYDVKM. V gave up 7 bases and J gave up 0 bases, with 11 bases separating them. The CDR3 spells CASTPWTSTDTQYF. The CDR3 DNA follows: TGTGCCAGCACCCCCTGGACTAGCACAGATACGCAGTATTTT.

This chain connects TRBV30 to TRBJ2-5; TRBD2 aligns across 10 bases. Per germline, CDR1 GTSNPN and CDR2 SVGIG (reference sequence). With 0 bases clipped from V and 3 bases from J, the junction kept 4 bases outside the gene matches. This CDR3 has 15 residues. The CDR3 reads CAWSVPSGRKETQYF. The CDR3 coding sequence is TGTGCCTGGAGTGTACCTAGCGGGAGAAAAGAGACCCAGTACTTC. Full variable domain (remainder filled in from reference TRBV30 and TRBJ2-5): SQTIHQWPATLVQPVGSPLSLECTVEGTSNPNLYWYRQAAGRGLQLLFYSVGIGQISSEVPQNLSASRPQDRQFILSSKKLLLSDSGFYLCAWSVPSGRKETQYFGPGTRLLVL.

The rearrangement links TRBV4-1 to TRBJ2-3, with TRBD2 matching over 9 bases. CDR1 and CDR2 (germline): MGHRA, YSYEKL. The CDR3 is 17 amino acids. The V gene end was trimmed by 3 bases and the J gene end by 3 bases; junction bases not matched to a gene: 10. CDR3 loop: CASSHDNSGSMTDTQYF. CDR3 nucleotides: TGCGCCAGCAGCCATGACAATAGCGGGAGCATGACAGATACGCAGTATTTT.

The chain is built from TRBV30 and TRBJ1-1; D is unclear. V lost 4 bases and J lost 1, with 7 bases in between. CDR1 and CDR2 from the germline V gene are GTSNPN and SVGIG (reference sequence). The length of the CDR3 is 12 residues. The CDR3 sequence is CAWIPRNTEAFF. The CDR3 nucleotides are TGTGCCTGGATCCCCCGGAACACTGAAGCTTTCTTT.

This chain links TRBV5-1 with TRBJ2-1; 11 bases are shared with TRBD2. Trimming at V came to 1 base and at J to 8 bases, leaving 8 bases not matched to a gene. This CDR3 region has 16 residues. Germline CDR1 and CDR2: SGHRS and YFSETQ. CDR3 protein: CASSLLALAGGYEQFF. CDR3 coding DNA: TGCGCCAGCAGCTTGTTGGCTCTAGCGGGAGGCTATGAGCAGTTCTTC.

This clone was detected a few times. This chain uses TRBV28 with TRBJ2-7; 9 nucleotides agree with TRBD1. The germline gives CDR1 MDHEN, CDR2 SYDVKM. Trimming took 10 bases from V and 0 from J; bases not matched to a gene: 10. CDR3 length: 15 amino acids. In DNA, the CDR3 is TGTGCCATTTCTCGGGGACAGGGACCCTCCTACGAGCAGTACTTC. Residues: CAISRGQGPSYEQYF. The variable domain in full, completed from reference TRBV28 and TRBJ2-7, reads DVKVTQSSRYLVKRTGEKVFLECVQDMDHENMFWYRQDPGLGLRLIYFSYDVKMKEKGDIPEGYSVSREKKERFSLILESASTNQTSMYLCAISRGQGPSYEQYFGPGTRLTVT.

The chain uses TRBV6-5 and TRBJ2-2; 8 bases line up with TRBD1. With 6 bases clipped from V and 3 bases from J, the junction kept 6 bases outside the gene matches. The CDR3 is 15 amino acids. CDR1 and CDR2 (germline): MNHEY, SVGAGI. The CDR3 nucleotides are TGTGCCAGCAGCTCAGGGGGCGGGTACACCGGGGAGCTGTTTTTT. This gives the protein CASSSGGGYTGELFF.

In DNA form, the CDR3 reads TGCGCCAGCAGCTTGTTCGGGACTAGCGGGAGGGGTGGGAATGAGCAGTTCTTC. Translating gives CASSLFGTSGRGGNEQFF. The chain carries TRBV5-1 and TRBJ2-1, with TRBD2 matching over 16 bases. The germline V gene has CDR1 SGHRS and CDR2 YFSETQ. The CDR3 length is 18 residues. Trimming took 1 base from V and 7 from J; bases not matched to a gene: 8.

V usage is TRBV9 and J usage is TRBJ2-1; no definite D call. Trimming took 0 bases from V and 6 from J, leaving 10 bases between them. This CDR3 has 14 residues. Germline assignment: CDR1 SGDLS and CDR2 YYNGEE. The CDR3 nucleotides read TGTGCCAGCAGCGTAGGTGGGCCAGGCAATGAGCAGTTCTTC. Encoded protein: CASSVGGPGNEQFF.

This clone occurred once. The chain joins TRBV5-1 to TRBJ2-1; D perhaps matches TRBD2 (5 bases). The CDR3 runs to 13 residues. V was trimmed by 1 base and J by 7 bases, leaving 9 bases between them. Germline CDR1 SGHRS, CDR2 YFSETQ. In nucleotides, the CDR3 is TGCGCCAGCAGCTTGTTAGCGTCGAATGAGCAGTTCTTC. Translating it yields CASSLLASNEQFF.

The V and J genes are TRBV6-5 and TRBJ2-7; TRBD2 matches at 9 bases. The CDR3 consists of 15 residues. Germline assignment: CDR1 MNHEY and CDR2 SVGAGI. V shed 4 bases and J 6 bases; nucleotides not matched to a gene: 10. The CDR3 loop reads CASSSSRREGPEQYF. The CDR3 bases are TGTGCCAGCAGTTCCTCCCGGCGGGAGGGCCCCGAGCAGTACTTC.

J is TRBJ1-5 and V is TRBV20-1, with D perhaps TRBD1 (5 bases). CDR3 length: 11 amino acids. Trimming took 2 bases from V and 11 from J, leaving 10 bases between them. The germline gives CDR1 DFQATT, CDR2 SNEGSKA (reference sequence). CDR3 sequence reads: CSARQGWAQHF. CDR3 nucleotide sequence: TGCAGTGCTAGACAGGGATGGGCCCAGCATTTT.

V and J are TRBV30 and TRBJ2-3; D is possibly TRBD2 (6 bases). The CDR3 totals 16 residues. The V gene lost 1 base and the J gene lost 4 bases, with 18 bases spanning the gap. From germline, CDR1 is GTSNPN and CDR2 SVGIG (reference sequence). This chain's CDR3 is CAWSGSGLIGADTQYF. DNA for the CDR3: TGTGCCTGGAGTGGTAGCGGCCTTATCGGCGCAGATACGCAGTATTTT.

V usage is TRBV30 and J usage is TRBJ2-5, with a tentative D call TRBD2 (6 bases). V was trimmed by 2 bases and J by 5 bases, leaving 21 bases between them. This CDR3 spans 16 amino acids. Germline CDR1 reads GTSNPN; CDR2 reads SVGIG (reference sequence). The CDR3 DNA is TGTGCCTGGAGTAAAGGAGGGCGCCGAGGGCGGGAGACCCAGTACTTC. This sequence encodes CAWSKGGRRGRETQYF. The full variable domain, its missing parts supplied by reference TRBV30 and TRBJ2-5, is SQTIHQWPATLVQPVGSPLSLECTVEGTSNPNLYWYRQAAGRGLQLLFYSVGIGQISSEVPQNLSASRPQDRQFILSSKKLLLSDSGFYLCAWSKGGRRGRETQYFGPGTRLLVL.

The rearrangement uses TRBV14 and TRBJ2-3; possibly TRBD2 for D (5 bases). The CDR3 sequence is 17 residues long. Germline values: CDR1 SGHDN, CDR2 FVKESK. V was cut by 0 bases and J by 0 bases, with 13 bases left in between. The chain's CDR3 is CASSQDGTGGSTDTQYF. The CDR3 coding sequence is TGTGCCAGCAGCCAAGATGGAACGGGCGGGAGCACAGATACGCAGTATTTT.

The V gene is TRBV30, the J gene TRBJ1-1, with D maybe TRBD1 (6 bases). Germline V gene data show CDR1 as GTSNPN and CDR2 as SVGIG (reference sequence). This CDR3 has 13 amino acids. For the CDR3, the DNA is TGTGCACAGAAGCCAGGGGTGAACACTGAAGCTTTCTTT. It yields the protein CAQKPGVNTEAFF. The full variable domain, with the rest looked up from reference TRBV30 and TRBJ1-1, is SQTIHQWPATLVQPVGSPLSLECTVEGTSNPNLYWYRQAAGRGLQLLFYSVGIGQISSEVPQNLSASRPQDRQFILSSKKLLLSDSGFYLCAQKPGVNTEAFFGQGTRLTVV.

The chain couples TRBV7-8 to TRBJ2-3; 8 bases are a match to TRBD2. This CDR3 has 13 residues. The J segment lost 9 bases and the V segment lost 5 bases, leaving 7 bases of the junction unmatched. CDR1 is SGHVS and CDR2 is FQNEAQ in the germline V gene. The CDR3 DNA sequence: TGTGCCAGCAGCCTTTGGACTAGCTCAACGCAGTATTTT. This gives the protein CASSLWTSSTQYF.

V gene TRBV6-5 combines with J gene TRBJ2-7; D not certain. The CDR3 is 13 amino acids. The germline V gene encodes CDR1 MNHEY and CDR2 SVGAGI. V shed 5 bases and J shed 0 bases, with 8 bases lying between them. CDR3 nucleotides: TGTGCCAGCAGTAGACACCGCTCCTACGAGCAGTACTTC. Translation gives CASSRHRSYEQYF.

The chain joins TRBV15 to TRBJ2-1; D might be TRBD2 (6 bases). V dropped 2 bases and J dropped 4 bases, with 24 bases sitting between them. Germline assignment: CDR1 LNHNV and CDR2 YYDKDF (reference sequence). The length of the CDR3 is 19 residues. This CDR3 reads CATSRLRGETLKRYNEQFF. The CDR3 DNA is TGTGCCACCAGCAGATTACGCGGGGAGACCCTAAAGAGATACAATGAGCAGTTCTTC.